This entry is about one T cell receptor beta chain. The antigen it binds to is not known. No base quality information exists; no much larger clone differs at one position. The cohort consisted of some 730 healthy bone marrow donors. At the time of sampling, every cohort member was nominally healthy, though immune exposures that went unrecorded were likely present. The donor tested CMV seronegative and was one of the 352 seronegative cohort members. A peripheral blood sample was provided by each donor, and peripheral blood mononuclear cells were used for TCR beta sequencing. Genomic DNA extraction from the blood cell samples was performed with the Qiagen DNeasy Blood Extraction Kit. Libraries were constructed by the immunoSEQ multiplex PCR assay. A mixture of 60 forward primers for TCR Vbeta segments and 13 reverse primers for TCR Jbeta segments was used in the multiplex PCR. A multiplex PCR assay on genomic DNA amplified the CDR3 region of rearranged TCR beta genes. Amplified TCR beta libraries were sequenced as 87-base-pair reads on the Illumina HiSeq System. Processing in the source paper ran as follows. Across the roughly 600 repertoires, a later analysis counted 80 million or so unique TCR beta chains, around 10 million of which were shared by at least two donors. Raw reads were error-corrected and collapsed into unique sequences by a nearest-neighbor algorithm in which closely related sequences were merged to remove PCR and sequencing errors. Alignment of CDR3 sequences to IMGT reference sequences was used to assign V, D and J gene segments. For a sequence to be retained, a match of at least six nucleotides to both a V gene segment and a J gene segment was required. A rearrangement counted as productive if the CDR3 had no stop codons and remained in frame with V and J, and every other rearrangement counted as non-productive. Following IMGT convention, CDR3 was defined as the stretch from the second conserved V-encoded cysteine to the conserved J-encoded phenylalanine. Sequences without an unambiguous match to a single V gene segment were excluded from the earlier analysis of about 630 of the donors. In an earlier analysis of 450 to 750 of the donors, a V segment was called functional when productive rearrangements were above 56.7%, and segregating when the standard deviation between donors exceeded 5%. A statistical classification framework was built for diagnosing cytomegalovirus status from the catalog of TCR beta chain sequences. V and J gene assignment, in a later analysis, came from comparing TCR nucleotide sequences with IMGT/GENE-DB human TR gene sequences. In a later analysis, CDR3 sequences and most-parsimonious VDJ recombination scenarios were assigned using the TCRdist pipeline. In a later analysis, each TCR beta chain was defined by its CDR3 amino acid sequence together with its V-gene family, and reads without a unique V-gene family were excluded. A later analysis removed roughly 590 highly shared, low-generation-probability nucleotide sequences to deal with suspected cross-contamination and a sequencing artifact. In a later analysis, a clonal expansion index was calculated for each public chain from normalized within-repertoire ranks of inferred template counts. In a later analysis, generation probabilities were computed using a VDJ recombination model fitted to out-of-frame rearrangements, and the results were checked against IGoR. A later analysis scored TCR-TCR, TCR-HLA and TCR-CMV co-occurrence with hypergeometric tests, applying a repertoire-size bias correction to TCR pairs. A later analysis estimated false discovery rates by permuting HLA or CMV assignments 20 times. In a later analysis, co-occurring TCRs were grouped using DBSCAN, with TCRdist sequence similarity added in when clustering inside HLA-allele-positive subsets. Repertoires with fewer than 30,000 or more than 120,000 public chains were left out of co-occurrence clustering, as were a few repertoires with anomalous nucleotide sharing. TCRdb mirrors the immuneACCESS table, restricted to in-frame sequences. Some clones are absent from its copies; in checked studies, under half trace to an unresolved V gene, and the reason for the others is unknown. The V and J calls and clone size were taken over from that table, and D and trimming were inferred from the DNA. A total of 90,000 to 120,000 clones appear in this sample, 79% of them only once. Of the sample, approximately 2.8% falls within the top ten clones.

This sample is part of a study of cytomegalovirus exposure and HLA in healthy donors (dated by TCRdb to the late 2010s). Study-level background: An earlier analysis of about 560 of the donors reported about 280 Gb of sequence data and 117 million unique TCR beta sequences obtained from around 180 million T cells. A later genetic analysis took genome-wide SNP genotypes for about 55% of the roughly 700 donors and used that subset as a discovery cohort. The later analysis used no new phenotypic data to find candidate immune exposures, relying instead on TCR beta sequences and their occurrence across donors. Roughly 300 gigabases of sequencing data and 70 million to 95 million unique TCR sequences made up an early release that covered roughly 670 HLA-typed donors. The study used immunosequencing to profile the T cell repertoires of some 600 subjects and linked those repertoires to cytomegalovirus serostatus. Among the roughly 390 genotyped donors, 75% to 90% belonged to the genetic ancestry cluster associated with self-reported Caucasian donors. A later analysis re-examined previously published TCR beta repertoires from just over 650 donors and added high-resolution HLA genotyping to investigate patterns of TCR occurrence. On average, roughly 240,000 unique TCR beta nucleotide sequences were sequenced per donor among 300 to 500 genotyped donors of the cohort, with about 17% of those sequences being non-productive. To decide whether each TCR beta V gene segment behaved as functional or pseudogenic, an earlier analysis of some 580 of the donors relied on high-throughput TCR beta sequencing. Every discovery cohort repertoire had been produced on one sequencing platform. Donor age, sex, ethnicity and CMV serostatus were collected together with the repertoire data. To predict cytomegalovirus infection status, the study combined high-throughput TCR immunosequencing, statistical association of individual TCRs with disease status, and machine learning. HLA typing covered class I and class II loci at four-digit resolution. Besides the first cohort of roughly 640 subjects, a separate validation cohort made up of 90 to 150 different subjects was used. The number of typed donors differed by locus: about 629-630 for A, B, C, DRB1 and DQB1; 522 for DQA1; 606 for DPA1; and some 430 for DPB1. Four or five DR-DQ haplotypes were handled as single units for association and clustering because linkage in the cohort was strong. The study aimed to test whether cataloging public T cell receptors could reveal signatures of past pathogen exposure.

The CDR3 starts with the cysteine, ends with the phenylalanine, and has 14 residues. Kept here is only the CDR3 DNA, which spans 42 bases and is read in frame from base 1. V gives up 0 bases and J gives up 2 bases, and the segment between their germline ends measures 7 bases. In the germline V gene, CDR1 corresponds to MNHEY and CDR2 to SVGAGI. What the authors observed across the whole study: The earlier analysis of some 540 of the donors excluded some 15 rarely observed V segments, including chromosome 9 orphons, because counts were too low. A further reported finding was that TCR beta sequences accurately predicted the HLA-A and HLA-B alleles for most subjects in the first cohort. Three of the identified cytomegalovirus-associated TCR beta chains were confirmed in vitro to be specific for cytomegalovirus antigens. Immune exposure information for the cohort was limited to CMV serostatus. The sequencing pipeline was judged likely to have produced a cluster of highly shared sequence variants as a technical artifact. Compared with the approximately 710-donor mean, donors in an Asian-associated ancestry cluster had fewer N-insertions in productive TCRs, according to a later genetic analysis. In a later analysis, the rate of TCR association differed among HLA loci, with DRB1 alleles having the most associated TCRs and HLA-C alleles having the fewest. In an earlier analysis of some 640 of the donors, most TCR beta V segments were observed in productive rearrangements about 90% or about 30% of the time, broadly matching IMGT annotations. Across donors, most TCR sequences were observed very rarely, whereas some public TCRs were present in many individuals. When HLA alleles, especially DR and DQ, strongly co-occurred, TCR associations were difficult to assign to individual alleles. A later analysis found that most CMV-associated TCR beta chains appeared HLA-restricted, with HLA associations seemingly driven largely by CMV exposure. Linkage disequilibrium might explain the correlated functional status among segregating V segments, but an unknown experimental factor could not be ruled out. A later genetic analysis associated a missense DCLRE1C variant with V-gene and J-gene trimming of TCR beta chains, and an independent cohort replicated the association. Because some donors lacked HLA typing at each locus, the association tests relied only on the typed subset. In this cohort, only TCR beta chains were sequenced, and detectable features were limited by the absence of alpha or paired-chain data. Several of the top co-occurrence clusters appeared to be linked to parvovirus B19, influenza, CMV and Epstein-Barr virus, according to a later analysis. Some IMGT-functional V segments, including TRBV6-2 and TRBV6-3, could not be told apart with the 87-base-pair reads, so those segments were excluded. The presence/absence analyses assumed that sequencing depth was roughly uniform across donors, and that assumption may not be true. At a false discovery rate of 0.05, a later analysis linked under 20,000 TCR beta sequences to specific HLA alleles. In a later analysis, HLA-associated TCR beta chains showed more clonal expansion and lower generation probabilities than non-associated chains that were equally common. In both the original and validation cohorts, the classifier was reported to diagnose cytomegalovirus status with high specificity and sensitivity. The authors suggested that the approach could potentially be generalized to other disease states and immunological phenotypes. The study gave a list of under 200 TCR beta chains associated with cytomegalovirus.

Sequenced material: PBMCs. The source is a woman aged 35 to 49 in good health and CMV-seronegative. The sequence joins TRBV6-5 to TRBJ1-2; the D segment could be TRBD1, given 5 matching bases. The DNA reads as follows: TGTGCCAGCAGTTACTCCAGGGCAAACTATGGCTACACCTTC. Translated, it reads CASSYSRANYGYTF.